This entry lists 4 T cell receptor beta chains sequenced from one sample in a study of regulatory T cells in long-lasting Graves disease. The time point here: persistent/refractory GD, antithyroid drugs over 5 years with positive TRAb. PBMCs provided the RNA from which the TCR library was made. For TCR beta, libraries came from iRepertoire HTBI primers and Arm-PCR of CDR3 regions. MiXCR, applied by TCRdb to the multiplex PCR reads, yields one record per CDR3 protein. Of roughly 450,000 distinct CDR3 sequences in the sample, about 20% are singletons; the top ten hold approximately 7.8%. Sequenced material: peripheral blood mononuclear cells (PBMCs), taken when the disease was refractory, from a patient treated with antithyroid drugs. The receptors shown here come from a female donor with Graves disease.

The gene calls are TRBV20-1 and TRBJ1-6; D may be TRBD1 (6 bases). V lost 7 bases to trimming and J lost 4 bases, with 17 bases between them. The CDR3 runs to 15 residues. Germline lookup yields CDR1 DFQATT and CDR2 SNEGSKA (reference sequence). The CDR3 coding sequence is TGCAGTGGTACAACCGGGACAAATTATAATTCACCCCTCCACTTT. This translates into CSGTTGTNYNSPLHF.

This clonotype was seen repeatedly, ten times or more. The chain uses TRBV29-1 and TRBJ2-5; no definite D call. Deletions cut 6 bases from V and 1 base from J, with 9 bases between. The germline V gene encodes CDR1 SQVTM and CDR2 ANQGSEA. This CDR3 is built from 12 residues. The CDR3: CSVNTLQETQYF. The CDR3 DNA reads TGCAGCGTGAACACGCTCCAAGAGACCCAGTACTTC.

This clonotype was recorded at least ten times. CDR3 in amino acids: CASSQDSTSGYEQYF. DNA of the CDR3: TGTGCCAGCAGCCAAGATTCCACTAGCGGGTACGAGCAGTACTTC. This rearrangement joins TRBV3-1 to TRBJ2-7; 9 bases line up with TRBD2. CDR3 length: 15 amino acids. The germline V gene encodes CDR1 LGHDT and CDR2 YNNKEL (reference sequence). V lost 0 bases to trimming and J lost 4 bases; unmatched junction nucleotides: 4.

This clonotype was picked up many times. This sequence joins TRBV7-2 and TRBJ2-7; TRBD2 matches at 7 bases. The CDR3 is 12 amino acids. J gave up 12 bases and V 5 bases, and 10 bases lay outside the gene matches. Looked up from germline, CDR1 is SGHTA and CDR2 is FQGNSA. This CDR3 is CASSPGSGVPYF. The CDR3 DNA follows: TGTGCCAGCAGCCCGGGCAGCGGGGTTCCGTACTTC. Drawing the rest from reference TRBV7-2 and TRBJ2-7, the complete variable domain is GAGVSQSPSNKVTEKGKDVELRCDPISGHTALYWYRQSLGQGLEFLIYFQGNSAPDKSGLPSDRFSAERTGGSVSTLTIQRTQQEDSAVYLCASSPGSGVPYFGPGTRLTVT.